A selection of T cell receptor beta chains follows, all from one sample in a study of T cell responses to AZD1222 COVID-19 vaccine. Measured with immunoSEQ multiplex PCR; TCRdb has only the in-frame clones, and not every one. The sample yields 150,000 or so clones, roughly nine tenths seen once. Here the sequenced sample was peripheral blood, taken on day 0 of AZD1222 vaccination. The receptor source for this set is an adult in good health. Both conserved end residues are part of each CDR3. Each record gives: V gene, clone size, CDR3 length, D gene, J gene, CDR3 protein, CDR3 DNA. A D gene is named only where the DNA matches it firmly. A row's size may be missing; if present it is once, few, many or a size class.

v_gene: TRBV19; abundance: NA; len: 13; d_gene: NA; j_gene: TRBJ1-1; CDR3aa: CASKEGMNTEAFF; CDR3nt: TGTGCCAGTAAAGAGGGAATGAACACTGAAGCTTTCTTT
v_gene: TRBV19; abundance: NA; len: 14; d_gene: NA; j_gene: TRBJ1-2; CDR3aa: CASRPGFANYGYTF; CDR3nt: TGTGCCAGTCGCCCGGGGTTCGCTAACTATGGCTACACCTTC
v_gene: TRBV14; abundance: NA; len: 15; d_gene: NA; j_gene: TRBJ1-1; CDR3aa: CASSPQAGRNTEAFF; CDR3nt: TGTGCCAGCAGCCCACAGGCAGGTAGGAACACTGAAGCTTTCTTT
v_gene: TRBV6-5; abundance: few; len: 15; d_gene: NA; j_gene: TRBJ1-3; CDR3aa: CASSGGPGSGNTIYF; CDR3nt: TGTGCCAGCAGCGGGGGTCCCGGCTCTGGAAACACCATATATTTT
v_gene: TRBV19; abundance: NA; len: 17; d_gene: TRBD2; j_gene: TRBJ2-6; CDR3aa: CASSHGEGLSGANVLTF; CDR3nt: TGTGCCAGTAGTCACGGGGAGGGACTCTCTGGGGCCAACGTCCTGACTTTC
v_gene: TRBV7-3; abundance: NA; len: 16; d_gene: TRBD2; j_gene: TRBJ2-3; CDR3aa: CASRLGLATSTDTQYF; CDR3nt: TGTGCCAGCAGGTTGGGACTAGCGACTAGCACAGATACGCAGTATTTT
v_gene: TRBV14; abundance: NA; len: 17; d_gene: NA; j_gene: TRBJ2-1; CDR3aa: CASSRELTSRPINEQFF; CDR3nt: TGTGCCAGCAGCCGAGAACTTACTAGCCGACCTATTAATGAGCAGTTCTTC
v_gene: TRBV19; abundance: NA; len: 14; d_gene: TRBD2; j_gene: TRBJ2-3; CDR3aa: CASSILAGGGTQYF; CDR3nt: TGTGCCAGTAGTATACTAGCGGGAGGGGGGACGCAGTATTTT
v_gene: TRBV10-3; abundance: NA; len: 16; d_gene: TRBD1; j_gene: TRBJ2-5; CDR3aa: CAISDRTGADQETQYF; CDR3nt: TGTGCCATCAGTGACCGGACAGGGGCCGACCAAGAGACCCAGTACTTC
v_gene: TRBV7-9; abundance: NA; len: 17; d_gene: NA; j_gene: TRBJ2-2; CDR3aa: CASSPPEGQGSAGELFF; CDR3nt: TGTGCCAGCAGCCCACCGGAAGGGCAGGGTAGTGCCGGGGAGCTGTTTTTT
v_gene: TRBV27; abundance: NA; len: 12; d_gene: NA; j_gene: TRBJ1-1; CDR3aa: CASSQPNTEAFF; CDR3nt: TGTGCCAGCAGTCAGCCGAACACTGAAGCTTTCTTT
v_gene: TRBV7-3; abundance: NA; len: 14; d_gene: TRBD2; j_gene: TRBJ2-3; CDR3aa: CASSLGLGTDTQYF; CDR3nt: TGTGCCAGCAGCTTGGGACTAGGAACAGATACGCAGTATTTT
v_gene: TRBV6-2/TRBV6-3; abundance: NA; len: 13; d_gene: NA; j_gene: TRBJ1-5; CDR3aa: CASSYPPRQPQHF; CDR3nt: TGTGCCAGCAGTTACCCCCCCCGCCAGCCCCAGCATTTT
v_gene: TRBV28; abundance: NA; len: 16; d_gene: NA; j_gene: TRBJ2-1; CDR3aa: CASSDPGDRSYNEQFF; CDR3nt: TGTGCCAGCAGTGATCCGGGGGATCGCTCCTACAATGAGCAGTTCTTC
v_gene: TRBV7-2; abundance: NA; len: 15; d_gene: TRBD2; j_gene: TRBJ2-1; CDR3aa: CASSPSGRTYNEQFF; CDR3nt: TGTGCCAGCAGCCCGAGCGGGAGGACCTACAATGAGCAGTTCTTC
v_gene: TRBV28; abundance: NA; len: 17; d_gene: TRBD1; j_gene: TRBJ1-1; CDR3aa: CASSLTGQGRRGTEAFF; CDR3nt: TGTGCCAGCAGTTTAACAGGACAGGGGCGCCGGGGCACTGAAGCTTTCTTT
v_gene: TRBV28; abundance: NA; len: 15; d_gene: NA; j_gene: TRBJ1-4; CDR3aa: CASAPRRGLNEKLFF; CDR3nt: TGTGCCAGCGCTCCCCGACGAGGTTTAAATGAAAAACTGTTTTTT
v_gene: TRBV7-6; abundance: once; len: 13; d_gene: NA; j_gene: TRBJ1-4; CDR3aa: CASSAISGEKLFF; CDR3nt: TGTGCCAGCAGCGCCATTAGCGGCGAAAAACTGTTTTTT
v_gene: TRBV2; abundance: once; len: 16; d_gene: TRBD2; j_gene: TRBJ2-1; CDR3aa: CASRLRTSGSYNEQFF; CDR3nt: TGTGCCAGCAGACTTCGGACTAGCGGGTCCTACAATGAGCAGTTCTTC
v_gene: TRBV7-3; abundance: NA; len: 14; d_gene: NA; j_gene: TRBJ1-1; CDR3aa: CASSLWQVNTEAFF; CDR3nt: TGTGCCAGCAGCTTATGGCAGGTTAACACTGAAGCTTTCTTT